This T cell receptor beta chain stems from a study of T cell responses to AZD1222 COVID-19 vaccine. Study-level results: White British donors predominated, females outnumbered males, and clonal diversity was possibly underestimated.

About this clone: The antigen is undetermined.

Sequenced by immunoSEQ multiplex PCR; TCRdb stores in-frame clones only, minus some. Of 150,000 to 200,000 clones in the sample, under 95% were seen once. The CDR3 runs to 15 residues. Germline-derived CDR1 and CDR2 are LGHDT and YNNKEL (reference sequence). V was pared by 0 bases and J by 6 bases, with 1 base of the junction left unmatched. The source material was peripheral blood, sampled 28 days after the second AZD1222 dose. V gene TRBV3-1 (or the pseudogene TRBV3-2) combines with J gene TRBJ2-2; TRBD2 matches 10 bases. This TCR derives from an adult who received the AZD1222 COVID-19 vaccine. In DNA form, the CDR3 reads TGTGCCAGCAGCCAAGAAGCGGGAGGGGCCGGGGAGCTGTTTTTT. Its protein is CASSQEAGGAGELFF.